The 20 T cell receptor beta chains presented below share a single source sample, sequenced in a study of neoadjuvant anti-PD-1 for oral cavity cancer. Time point specified: after neoadjuvant nivolumab, at surgical resection. Assay used: immunoSEQ multiplex PCR; TCRdb lists only in-frame clones, some missing. The data contain roughly 16,000 clones, roughly 35% of them singletons. The material was tumor tissue, obtained after nivolumab (anti-PD-1) treatment. These receptors all come from a person between 40 and 85 years old with oral cavity squamous cell carcinoma.

This chain joins TRBV11-1 and TRBJ2-7; D is unresolved. The CDR3 runs to 15 residues. Germline V gene sequence: CDR1 SGHAT, CDR2 FQDESV (reference sequence). V lost 3 bases and J 3 bases, leaving 15 bases between the germline ends. CDR3 in DNA: TGTGCCAGCAGCTTGGTCCCGGACGGAAGCTACGAGCAGTACTTC. Protein: CASSLVPDGSYEQYF.

This clone was found a few times. The chain is built from TRBV5-5 and TRBJ1-2; a weak D match, TRBD1 (5 bases). From germline, CDR1 is SGHKS and CDR2 YYEKEE (reference sequence). The germline V and J ends were trimmed by 2 bases and 6 bases, with 8 bases remaining between them. The length of the CDR3 is 12 residues. The CDR3 sequence is CASSLRQHGYTF. In DNA, the CDR3 is TGTGCCAGCAGCTTAAGACAGCATGGCTACACCTTC.

Only a few counts were recorded for this clone. The V and J genes are TRBV7-9 and TRBJ1-2; 10 bases are a match to TRBD1. The V segment lost 7 bases and the J segment 4 bases; nucleotides outside the gene matches: 12. The CDR3 totals 16 residues. Germline V lookup: CDR1 SEHNR, CDR2 FQNEAQ (reference sequence). The DNA for the CDR3 is TGTGCCAGCACCCCCCTGGGACAGGGGATTCCCTATGGCTACACCTTC. Translated, it gives CASTPLGQGIPYGYTF.

This clone was seen once. V gene TRBV18 combines with J gene TRBJ1-5; D might be TRBD1 (6 bases). Germline CDR1 KGHSH, CDR2 LQKENI. V was cut by 6 bases and J by 4 bases, with 16 bases left in between. CDR3 length: 15 residues. The CDR3 DNA follows: TGTGCCAGCTCCCCGGGACAAGGGGCAAATCAGCCCCAGCATTTT. Encoded protein: CASSPGQGANQPQHF.

The chain couples TRBV28 to TRBJ1-5; D call uncertain. This CDR3 region has 13 residues. With 2 bases removed from V and 4 bases from J, the gap between germline ends came to 6 bases. Per germline, CDR1 MDHEN and CDR2 SYDVKM. CDR3 sequence reads: CASSLNPNQPQHF. CDR3 in DNA: TGTGCCAGCAGTTTAAATCCAAATCAGCCCCAGCATTTT.

The chain recombines TRBV19 with TRBJ2-2; D not resolved. The CDR3 covers 14 residues. The V and J ends lost 6 bases and 2 bases respectively, with 10 bases between them. From germline, CDR1 is LNHDA and CDR2 SQIVND (reference sequence). In DNA, the CDR3 is TGTGCCAGTAGGTATTACGGCAACACCGGGGAGCTGTTTTTT. Protein: CASRYYGNTGELFF. Full variable domain (remainder filled in from reference TRBV19 and TRBJ2-2): DGGITQSPKYLFRKEGQNVTLSCEQNLNHDAMYWYRQDPGQGLRLIYYSQIVNDFQKGDIAEGYSVSREKKESFPLTVTSAQKNPTAFYLCASRYYGNTGELFFGEGSRLTVL.

The CDR3 DNA follows: TGTGCCAGCAGCTTATGGGACACGAACTTCGGGCAGTTCTTC. Its translation: CASSLWDTNFGQFF. V is TRBV11-1 and J is TRBJ2-1; a weak D match, TRBD1 (6 bases). CDR1 and CDR2 from the germline V gene are SGHAT and FQDESV (reference sequence). V lost 2 bases, J lost 12 bases, and 17 bases lay in between. CDR3 length: 14 amino acids.

This chain links TRBV10-3 with TRBJ2-4; 8 bases are a match to TRBD2. The CDR3 runs to 17 residues. Losses at the gene ends were 0 bases for V and 0 bases for J; bases not matched to a gene: 4. Germline V lookup: CDR1 ENHRY, CDR2 SYGVKD. Written as DNA, the CDR3 is TGTGCCATCAGTGAGTCTGCGGGGGGTCTAGCCAAAAACATTCAGTACTTC. The encoded protein is CAISESAGGLAKNIQYF.

The rearrangement links TRBV7-3 to TRBJ2-3, with TRBD2 matching 7 bases. The CDR3 sequence is 15 residues long. Germline assignment: CDR1 SGHTA and CDR2 FQGTGA. V dropped 0 bases and J dropped 0; count of bases not matched to a gene: 0. This CDR3 is CASSLTGGSTDTQYF. The CDR3 bases are TGTGCCAGCAGCTTAACGGGGGGGAGCACAGATACGCAGTATTTT.

This chain connects TRBV4-2 to TRBJ1-2; D not resolved. Trimming took off 1 base at V and 7 bases at J, with 16 bases between the two ends. The CDR3 has 15 amino acids. Germline loops: CDR1 LGHNA, CDR2 YNFKEQ. The CDR3 nucleotides are TGTGCCAGCAGCCAAGTCGAAGGTGGGGTGGGTGGCTACACCTTC. This gives the protein CASSQVEGGVGGYTF.

This clone was detected a few times. This sequence joins TRBV10-2 and TRBJ2-1; D unclear. Germline CDR1 is WSHSY and CDR2 is SAAADI. CDR3 length equals 15 residues. Trimming took 4 bases from V and 8 from J, leaving 18 bases between them. CDR3 protein: CASSGVGYSTYEQFF. CDR3 DNA sequence: TGCGCCAGCAGTGGGGTGGGGTACTCTACCTATGAGCAGTTCTTC.

J is TRBJ1-4 and V is TRBV7-2; D gene unclear. This CDR3 has 15 residues. Germline-derived CDR1 and CDR2 are SGHTA and FQGNSA. V lost 5 bases to trimming and J lost 0 bases, with 10 bases between them. The CDR3: CASSRWAATNEKLFF. The CDR3 DNA is TGTGCCAGCAGCCGCTGGGCAGCAACTAATGAAAAACTGTTTTTT.

The V gene is TRBV5-4, the J gene TRBJ1-2, with 9 nucleotides matching TRBD1. CDR3 length: 20 amino acids. The V segment lost 3 bases and the J segment 1 base; nucleotides outside the gene matches: 19. Germline CDR1 is SGHNT and CDR2 is YYREEE (reference sequence). The CDR3 DNA reads TGTGCCAGCAGCTCCCCCATAACAGGGGGCAGACTGCTTTTTAACTATGGCTACACCTTC. It is translated as CASSSPITGGRLLFNYGYTF. The entire variable domain, with the rest obtained from reference TRBV5-4 and TRBJ1-2, is as follows: ETGVTQSPTHLIKTRGQQVTLRCSSQSGHNTVSWYQQALGQGPQFIFQYYREEENGRGNFPPRFSGLQFPNYSSELNVNALELDDSALYLCASSSPITGGRLLFNYGYTFGSGTRLTVV.

The chain recombines TRBV6-6 with TRBJ2-7; D is uncertain. From germline, CDR1 is MNHNY and CDR2 SVGAGI (reference sequence). The CDR3 consists of 15 residues. Trimming took 7 bases from V and 0 from J, leaving 16 bases between them. CDR3: CASTQDQDRSYEQYF. In DNA form, the CDR3 reads TGTGCCAGCACTCAGGATCAGGACCGCTCCTACGAGCAGTACTTC.

V and J are TRBV4-1 and TRBJ1-5, with unresolved D. Deletions cut 0 bases from V and 3 bases from J, with 15 bases between. CDR3 length: 17 residues. Germline V CDR1 and CDR2: MGHRA, YSYEKL. This chain's CDR3 is CASSQEPLGRTNQPQHF. For the CDR3, the DNA is TGCGCCAGCAGCCAAGAACCCTTGGGCAGGACCAATCAGCCCCAGCATTTT.

The rearrangement uses TRBV13 and TRBJ2-7; 7 bases map to TRBD1. With 5 bases clipped from V and 5 bases from J, the junction kept 9 bases outside the gene matches. The germline CDR1 and CDR2 sequences are PRHDT and FYEKMQ (reference sequence). The CDR3 spans 14 residues. As DNA, the CDR3 is TGTGCCAGCAGCATAGACGACAGGGCCGACGAGCAGTACTTC. This sequence encodes CASSIDDRADEQYF.

The rearrangement joins TRBV25-1 to TRBJ2-7; 8 nucleotides agree with TRBD1. Trimming removed 6 bases from V and 3 bases from J; junction bases left unmatched: 4. The CDR3 is 13 amino acids. Germline values: CDR1 MGHDK, CDR2 SYGVNS. The CDR3 is CASRGQGVYEQYF. As DNA, the CDR3 is TGTGCCAGCAGAGGACAGGGAGTCTACGAGCAGTACTTC.

The V gene is TRBV19, the J gene TRBJ2-7, with a weak D call TRBD1 (5 bases). The V gene lost 5 bases and the J gene lost 6 bases, with 11 bases spanning the gap. The CDR3 runs 12 residues. Germline values: CDR1 LNHDA, CDR2 SQIVND (reference sequence). CDR3 protein: CASSHRTTEQYF. CDR3 DNA sequence: TGTGCCAGTAGTCATAGGACAACCGAGCAGTACTTC. The entire variable domain, with the rest obtained from reference TRBV19 and TRBJ2-7, is as follows: DGGITQSPKYLFRKEGQNVTLSCEQNLNHDAMYWYRQDPGQGLRLIYYSQIVNDFQKGDIAEGYSVSREKKESFPLTVTSAQKNPTAFYLCASSHRTTEQYFGPGTRLTVT.

This chain uses TRBV29-1 with TRBJ1-2; D is perhaps TRBD1 (6 bases). The V gene lost 3 bases and the J gene lost 4 bases, with 15 bases spanning the gap. CDR3 length: 14 amino acids. Germline values: CDR1 SQVTM, CDR2 ANQGSEA. This CDR3 reads CSVDGGSQVYGYTF. CDR3 DNA: TGCAGCGTTGATGGGGGCTCCCAAGTCTATGGCTACACCTTC.

The rearrangement joins TRBV6-1 to TRBJ1-1; D perhaps matches TRBD1 (5 bases). The CDR3 length is 11 residues. Germline CDR1 and CDR2: MNHNS and SASEGT. With 7 bases removed from V and 11 bases from J, the gap between germline ends came to 14 bases. Written as DNA, the CDR3 is TGTGCCAGCATGGGACCCAGGGAGGCTTTCTTT. As protein: CASMGPREAFF.